This is a list of T cell receptor beta chains from one sample in a study of T cell repertoires in cytomegalovirus infection. From the reads, TCRdb called clonotypes with MiXCR, one entry per CDR3 protein. The sample has approximately 180,000 distinct CDR3 sequences, about 15% seen once; the top ten hold about 23%. Material for sequencing was CD8+ T cells from PBMCs. The receptors come from a human donor in good health (CMV status not recorded). Some clones in this sample may be carry-over from other donors' samples. The CDR3 runs from the conserved cysteine through the conserved F or W. A D gene is named only where the DNA matches it firmly. Not all rows give a size; the values are once, few, many and, for expanded clones, a class.

D gene | J gene | clone size | V gene | CDR3 DNA | CDR3 protein
NA | TRBJ1-2 | NA | TRBV20-1 | TGCAGTGCCCCATCACGGGCTAACTATGGCTACACCTTC | CSAPSRANYGYTF
NA | TRBJ1-1 | NA | TRBV7-9 | TGTGCCAGCAGCTTAGTAACTCGTGGAGCTTTCTTT | CASSLVTRGAFF
NA | TRBJ2-3 | few | TRBV7-2 | TGTGCCAGCAGCCTACACCTTACGGTTGATTTT | CASSLHLTVDF
NA | TRBJ2-1 | few | TRBV4-1 | TGCGCCAGCAGCCAAGGGGTTTCGGATGAGCAGTTCTTC | CASSQGVSDEQFF
NA | TRBJ1-1 | few | TRBV20-1 | TGCAGTGCTAGGCGGGGGAGCACTGAAGCTTTCTTT | CSARRGSTEAFF
TRBD1 | TRBJ1-1 | many | TRBV4-1 | TGCGCCAGCAGCCCCCCAGGGGGGAACACTGAAGCTTTCTTT | CASSPPGGNTEAFF
NA | TRBJ1-6 | NA | TRBV7-9 | TGTGCCAGCAGCTTAGGGGGCGCCGGGTCACCCCTCCACTTT | CASSLGGAGSPLHF
TRBD1 | TRBJ2-1 | few | TRBV29-1 | TGCAGCGTGGGGCAGGGGGCAGGTGGTGAGCAGTTCTTC | CSVGQGAGGEQFF
NA | TRBJ2-5 | NA | TRBV4-3 | TGCGCCAGCAGCCAAGAGAAGGCTGGGACCCAGTACTTC | CASSQEKAGTQYF
NA | TRBJ1-4 | few | TRBV4-3 | TGCGCCAGCAGCCAAGATGGGGGGCTAGATATTGAAAAACTGTTTTTT | CASSQDGGLDIEKLFF
TRBD1 | TRBJ1-2 | NA | TRBV4-3 | TGCGCCAGCGGACAGGGTTTTAACTATGGCTACACCTTC | CASGQGFNYGYTF
NA | TRBJ2-2 | NA | TRBV19 | TGTGCCAGTAGTATAGATGTCACTACGGGGAACACCGGGGAGCTGTTTTTT | CASSIDVTTGNTGELFF
TRBD1 | TRBJ1-4 | many | TRBV7-9 | TGTGCCAGCAGCTTTCCTAAGGACAGGGGGCTTCGGGAAAAACTGTTTTTT | CASSFPKDRGLREKLFF
NA | TRBJ1-2 | NA | TRBV6-2/TRBV6-3 | TGTGCCAGCAGTTACTCGGGGAAACAGAATGGCTACACCTTC | CASSYSGKQNGYTF
NA | TRBJ2-7 | few | TRBV29-1 | TGCAGCGTTGAAGGGACACAAGGAGCCTACGAGCAGTACTTC | CSVEGTQGAYEQYF
NA | TRBJ2-1 | NA | TRBV4-1 | TGCGCCAGCAGCCAAGATGAAACAGGGAGGGGGTACAATGAGCAGTTCTTC | CASSQDETGRGYNEQFF